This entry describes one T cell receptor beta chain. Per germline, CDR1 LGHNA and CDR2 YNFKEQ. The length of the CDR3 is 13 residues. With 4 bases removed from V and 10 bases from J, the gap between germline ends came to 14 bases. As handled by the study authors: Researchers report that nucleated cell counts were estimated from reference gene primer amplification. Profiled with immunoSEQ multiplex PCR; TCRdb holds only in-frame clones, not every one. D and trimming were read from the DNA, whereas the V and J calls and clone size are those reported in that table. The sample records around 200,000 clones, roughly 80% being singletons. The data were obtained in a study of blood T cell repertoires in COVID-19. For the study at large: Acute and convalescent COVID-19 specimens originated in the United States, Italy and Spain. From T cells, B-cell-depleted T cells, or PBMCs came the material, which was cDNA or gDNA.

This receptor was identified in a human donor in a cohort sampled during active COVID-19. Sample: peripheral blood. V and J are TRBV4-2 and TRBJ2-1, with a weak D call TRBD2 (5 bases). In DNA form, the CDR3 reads TGTGCCAGCAGCCCCCCCGGGGTTAACGAGCAGTTCTTC. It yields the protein CASSPPGVNEQFF.